A single sample is the source of the 21 T cell receptor beta chains below, sequenced in a study of response to subunit inactivated influenza vaccine. TCRdb reanalysed the RT-PCR reads using MiXCR and keeps one entry per CDR3 protein. The table lists 500,000 to 600,000 distinct CDR3 sequences, approximately 15% of them singletons. Sequencing used PBMCs from blood, obtained 12 days after vaccination. These receptors came from a middle-aged man who received an inactivated influenza vaccine.

V is TRBV28 and J is TRBJ1-2; 8 positions agree with TRBD1. This CDR3 has 16 amino acids. Trimming at V came to 5 bases and at J to 8 bases, leaving 16 bases not matched to a gene. CDR1 MDHEN and CDR2 SYDVKM come from the germline V gene. CDR3 in amino acids: CASSGDRTLQSPGYTF. In nucleotides, the CDR3 is TGTGCCAGCAGTGGGGACAGGACTTTACAAAGTCCCGGCTACACCTTC.

The chain couples TRBV5-1 to TRBJ2-7; D possibly uses TRBD1 or TRBD2 (6 bases each). Trimming took 4 bases from V and 0 from J, leaving 14 bases between them. The CDR3 has 15 amino acids. Germline CDR1 and CDR2: SGHRS and YFSETQ. CDR3 region: CASSGGPVPSYEQYF. As DNA, the CDR3 is TGCGCCAGCAGCGGGGGGCCGGTCCCCTCCTACGAGCAGTACTTC.

This clonotype was detected ten times or more. The rearrangement uses TRBV21-1 and TRBJ2-5. TRBV21-1 is a recognized pseudogene. The CDR3 has 14 amino acids. The CDR3 loop is CASILGRTDETQYF. The DNA of the CDR3 is TGTGCCAGCATCCTTGGACGTACCGACGAGACCCAGTACTTC.

This clonotype has just a few counts. A much more abundant neighbour one base away suggests this may be a read error. The chain combines TRBV15 with TRBJ2-7, with D uncertain. The germline V gene has CDR1 LNHNV and CDR2 YYDKDF (reference sequence). The V gene lost 0 bases and the J gene lost 2 bases, with 5 bases spanning the gap. CDR3 length: 13 residues. The chain's CDR3 is CATSRDLTYEQYF. The CDR3 DNA is TGTGCCACCAGCAGAGATCTTACCTACGAGCAGTACTTC.

V gene TRBV2 combines with J gene TRBJ1-5; D is undetermined. Trimming cost V 4 bases and J 6 bases, with 7 bases left between them. The CDR3 loop spans 12 amino acids. Germline lookup yields CDR1 SNHLY and CDR2 FYNNEI. CDR3 coding DNA: TGTGCCAGCAGTGCTAACGGTCAGCCCCAGCATTTT. Encoded protein: CASSANGQPQHF.

In this sample, this clonotype turned up many times. V and J are TRBV5-1 and TRBJ2-7, with a possible D match to TRBD1 (5 bases). V lost 0 bases, J lost 3 bases, and 16 bases lay in between. The CDR3 has 16 residues. Germline values: CDR1 SGHRS, CDR2 YFSETQ. The CDR3 reads CASSLEEQGLHYEQYF. In nucleotides, the CDR3 is TGCGCCAGCAGCTTGGAGGAGCAGGGTCTTCACTACGAGCAGTACTTC. The variable domain in full, completed from reference TRBV5-1 and TRBJ2-7, reads KAGVTQTPRYLIKTRGQQVTLSCSPISGHRSVSWYQQTPGQGLQFLFEYFSETQRNKGNFPGRFSGRQFSNSRSEMNVSTLELGDSALYLCASSLEEQGLHYEQYFGPGTRLTVT.

CDR3 nucleotide sequence: TGTGCCAGCAGCCACGGACAGGGGTGGATCGGGGAGCTGTTTTTT. Translation: CASSHGQGWIGELFF. This sequence joins TRBV6-1 and TRBJ2-2, with TRBD1 matching over 9 bases. The germline gives CDR1 MNHNS, CDR2 SASEGT. CDR3 length: 15 amino acids. V was pared by 6 bases and J by 7 bases, with 9 bases of the junction left unmatched.

A few counts support this clonotype. V usage is TRBV4-1 and J usage is TRBJ2-4, with TRBD1 identical over 7 bases. Trimming took 3 bases from V and 1 from J; bases not matched to a gene: 12. Germline lookup yields CDR1 MGHRA and CDR2 YSYEKL. The CDR3 sequence is 18 residues long. The CDR3 nucleotides read TGCGCCAGCAGCCAGGGACCGGGACAGAGGACCGCCAAAAACATTCAGTACTTC. It encodes CASSQGPGQRTAKNIQYF.

This clonotype turned up a few times. The chain combines TRBV9 with TRBJ2-5; D is uncertain. Deletions cut 0 bases from V and 2 bases from J, with 11 bases between. The germline V gene has CDR1 SGDLS and CDR2 YYNGEE. The CDR3 contains 15 residues. This CDR3 is CASSVAHSRQETQYF. The CDR3 DNA is TGTGCCAGCAGCGTAGCTCATTCACGGCAAGAGACCCAGTACTTC.

This clonotype was observed a handful of times. This chain uses TRBV5-1 with TRBJ2-3; D is unresolved. Trimming pared 6 bases from V and 6 bases from J, leaving 8 bases between. The CDR3 covers 11 residues. Germline V gene lookup returns CDR1 SGHRS and CDR2 YFSETQ. CDR3 sequence reads: CASTSSDTQYF. The DNA for the CDR3 is TGCGCCAGCACGAGCTCCGATACGCAGTATTTT.

This clonotype was counted between two and nine times. The rearrangement links TRBV5-1 to TRBJ2-1; 12 bases line up with TRBD2. CDR1 and CDR2 from the germline V gene are SGHRS and YFSETQ. Trimming cost V 2 bases and J 8 bases; bases outside gene matches: 5. The CDR3 consists of 15 residues. The CDR3 is CASSLLAGGRDEQFF. The CDR3 DNA follows: TGCGCCAGCAGCTTACTAGCGGGGGGAAGGGATGAGCAGTTCTTC. Full variable domain (remainder filled in from reference TRBV5-1 and TRBJ2-1): KAGVTQTPRYLIKTRGQQVTLSCSPISGHRSVSWYQQTPGQGLQFLFEYFSETQRNKGNFPGRFSGRQFSNSRSEMNVSTLELGDSALYLCASSLLAGGRDEQFFGPGTRLTVL.

The chain joins TRBV29-1 to TRBJ1-2, with 11 bases identical to TRBD1. The junction had 5 bases not matched to a gene; V was cut back by 5 bases and J by 9 bases. This CDR3 is 12 amino acids long. CDR1 is SQVTM, CDR2 ANQGSEA, per germline. CDR3 sequence: CSVTGTGGSYTF. CDR3 nucleotide sequence: TGCAGCGTTACCGGGACAGGGGGTAGCTACACCTTC.

The V and J genes are TRBV10-1 and TRBJ2-1; perhaps D is TRBD1 or TRBD2 (6 bases each). In germline, CDR1 is WNHNN, CDR2 SYGVQD (reference sequence). Trimming stripped 6 bases from V and 8 bases from J, with 14 bases between. There are 13 residues in the CDR3. CDR3 region: CASRQQGGYEQFF. The CDR3 DNA reads TGCGCCAGCAGGCAACAAGGGGGGTATGAGCAGTTCTTC.

The chain has TRBV6-1 and TRBJ2-1, with D unclear. There are 13 residues in the CDR3. Trimming stripped 4 bases from V and 7 bases from J, with 11 bases between. Germline V CDR1 and CDR2: MNHNS, SASEGT. The CDR3 DNA reads TGTGCCAGCAGTGGCTTAGGCCTAAATGAGCAGTTCTTC. This encodes CASSGLGLNEQFF.

The table lists this clonotype with a few counts. This chain connects TRBV21-1 to TRBJ2-7; whether TRBD2, the table's D call, matches the DNA was not checked. TRBV21-1 is termed a pseudogene. CDR3 length equals 14 residues. The CDR3 sequence: CASKYLAGNYEQYF. The CDR3 nucleotides read TGTGCCAGCAAGTACCTAGCGGGGAATTACGAGCAGTACTTC.

This clonotype has just a few counts. V gene TRBV6-1 combines with J gene TRBJ2-7; D is unresolved. CDR3 length: 11 residues. Germline loops: CDR1 MNHNS, CDR2 SASEGT. Trimming took 4 bases from V and 7 from J, leaving 8 bases between them. CDR3 sequence reads: CASSGLWEQYF. In nucleotides, the CDR3 is TGTGCCAGCAGTGGACTGTGGGAGCAGTACTTC.

This clonotype has only a few counts. V gene TRBV28 combines with J gene TRBJ2-7, with D uncertain. Germline V gene lookup returns CDR1 MDHEN and CDR2 SYDVKM. This CDR3 is built from 13 residues. V shed 5 bases and J shed 1 base, with 9 bases lying between them. The CDR3 coding sequence is TGTGCCAGCAGTAATTCAGGTTCCTACGAGCAGTACTTC. Translating gives CASSNSGSYEQYF.

The chain joins TRBV20-1 to TRBJ2-1; 9 bases line up with TRBD2. Germline V gene lookup returns CDR1 DFQATT and CDR2 SNEGSKA (reference sequence). The CDR3 consists of 14 residues. With 6 bases clipped from V and 9 bases from J, the junction kept 12 bases outside the gene matches. CDR3 protein: CSAPIAGALGEQFF. CDR3 DNA: TGCAGTGCCCCGATAGCGGGAGCGCTCGGTGAGCAGTTCTTC.

This clonotype occurred many times. The CDR3 DNA is TGTGCCAGCAGCCAAGTAGCGGGGGGACCGGCATACGAGCAGTACTTC. This translates into CASSQVAGGPAYEQYF. The rearrangement links TRBV3-1 to TRBJ2-7; 10 nucleotides line up with TRBD2. CDR3 length: 16 amino acids. Unmatched junction bases numbered 7, after V lost 1 base and J lost 4 bases. CDR1 and CDR2 from the germline V gene are LGHDT and YNNKEL (reference sequence).

The CDR3 here is CASSQEAAEYYEQYF. The CDR3 DNA reads TGCGCCAGCAGCCAGGAGGCCGCAGAATACTACGAGCAGTACTTC. The chain employs TRBV4-3 and TRBJ2-7, with a weak D call TRBD2 (5 bases). Trimming removed 3 bases from V and 3 bases from J, with 15 bases in between. The CDR3 runs to 15 residues. CDR1 and CDR2 from the germline V gene are LGHNA and YSLEER.

This clonotype was seen a handful of times. The chain has TRBV15 and TRBJ2-1; D might be TRBD1 (6 bases). The V end lost 6 bases, the J end lost 9 bases, and 15 bases lay between the germline ends. CDR1 is LNHNV and CDR2 is YYDKDF in the germline V gene (reference sequence). CDR3 size: 13 residues. The CDR3 region is CATSSNRVGEQFF. CDR3 bases: TGTGCCACCAGTTCAAACAGGGTCGGTGAGCAGTTCTTC. The full variable domain, completed using reference TRBV15 and TRBJ2-1, is DAMVIQNPRYQVTQFGKPVTLSCSQTLNHNVMYWYQQKSSQAPKLLFHYYDKDFNNEADTPDNFQSRRPNTSFCFLDIRSPGLGDTAMYLCATSSNRVGEQFFGPGTRLTVL.